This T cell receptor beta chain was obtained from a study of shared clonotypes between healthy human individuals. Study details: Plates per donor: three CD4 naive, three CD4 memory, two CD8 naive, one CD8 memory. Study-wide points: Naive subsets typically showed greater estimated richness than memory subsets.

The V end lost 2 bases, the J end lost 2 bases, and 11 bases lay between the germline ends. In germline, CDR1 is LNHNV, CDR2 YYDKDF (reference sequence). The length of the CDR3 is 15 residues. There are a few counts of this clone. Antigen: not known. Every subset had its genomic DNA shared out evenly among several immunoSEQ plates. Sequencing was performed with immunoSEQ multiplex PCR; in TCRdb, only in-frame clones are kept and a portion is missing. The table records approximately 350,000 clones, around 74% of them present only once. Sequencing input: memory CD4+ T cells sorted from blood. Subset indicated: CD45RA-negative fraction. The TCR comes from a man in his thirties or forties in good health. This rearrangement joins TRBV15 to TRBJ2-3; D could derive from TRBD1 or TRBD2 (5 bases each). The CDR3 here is CATSRTGTYTDTQYF. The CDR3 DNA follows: TGTGCCACCAGCAGAACCGGGACGTACACAGATACGCAGTATTTT.